This is a list of T cell receptor beta chains from one sample in a study of blood T cell repertoires in COVID-19. The table came from immunoSEQ multiplex PCR; TCRdb's copy has only in-frame clones and leaves some out. The sample lists around 140,000 clones, over 70% seen once, with around 6.1% in the top ten. The sequenced sample consisted of peripheral blood. The receptors were sampled from a man at least 80 years old with acute or convalescent COVID-19. Each CDR3 is given with its conserved first and last residue. D genes are given only for firm matches. Clone size is not always given. Where it is, it says once, few, many or a class for expanded clones.

J gene: TRBJ1-5
V gene: TRBV2
clone size: few
D gene: NA
CDR3 DNA: TGTGCCAGCAGTTCTGAGAACGATCAGCCCCAGCATTTT
CDR3 protein: CASSSENDQPQHF

J gene: TRBJ1-6
V gene: TRBV6-1
clone size: NA
D gene: NA
CDR3 DNA: TGTGCCAGCAGTGAAGCGCTTAGTTACTCCTATAATTCACCCCTCCACTTT
CDR3 protein: CASSEALSYSYNSPLHF

J gene: TRBJ1-6
V gene: TRBV5-1
clone size: NA
D gene: NA
CDR3 DNA: TGCGCCAGCAGCCCAAAACTAAGCTCCTATAATTCACCCCTCCACTTT
CDR3 protein: CASSPKLSSYNSPLHF

J gene: TRBJ2-2
V gene: TRBV5-1
clone size: NA
D gene: TRBD1
CDR3 DNA: TGCGCCAGCAGCTTAACAGGGGCCACCGGGGAGCTGTTTTTT
CDR3 protein: CASSLTGATGELFF

J gene: TRBJ2-6
V gene: TRBV18
clone size: few
D gene: TRBD1
CDR3 DNA: TGTGCCAGCTCATCGGACAGGGATTGGTCTGGGGCCAACGTCCTGACTTTC
CDR3 protein: CASSSDRDWSGANVLTF

J gene: TRBJ2-4
V gene: TRBV5-5
clone size: once
D gene: NA
CDR3 DNA: TGTGCCAGCAGCCCCCTCAACCGGAGGAACATTCAGTACTTC
CDR3 protein: CASSPLNRRNIQYF

J gene: TRBJ1-6
V gene: TRBV7-9
clone size: NA
D gene: TRBD1
CDR3 DNA: TGTGCCAGCAGCGGGGACAGTAATAATTCACCCCTCCACTTT
CDR3 protein: CASSGDSNNSPLHF

J gene: TRBJ1-6
V gene: TRBV28
clone size: NA
D gene: NA
CDR3 DNA: TGTGCCAGCAGTGAGGTGGGATCAGGGGATTATAATTCACCCCTCCACTTT
CDR3 protein: CASSEVGSGDYNSPLHF

J gene: TRBJ2-1
V gene: TRBV18
clone size: once
D gene: TRBD2
CDR3 DNA: TGTGCCAGCTCACCGCTAGCGGGAGGGCAGGCGGGGCAGTTCTTC
CDR3 protein: CASSPLAGGQAGQFF

J gene: TRBJ2-7
V gene: TRBV21-1
clone size: NA
D gene: NA
CDR3 DNA: TGTGCCAGCAGCAAAGGGGGACAGGGATGGGACGAGCAGTACTTC
CDR3 protein: CASSKGGQGWDEQYF

J gene: TRBJ2-1
V gene: TRBV7-3
clone size: NA
D gene: NA
CDR3 DNA: TGTGCCAGCAGCTTCACGGACAGAGACTACAATGAGCAGTTCTTC
CDR3 protein: CASSFTDRDYNEQFF

J gene: TRBJ2-2
V gene: TRBV5-1
clone size: NA
D gene: NA
CDR3 DNA: TGCGCCAGCAGCTTGGTTCCAGAGAACACCGGGGAGCTGTTTTTT
CDR3 protein: CASSLVPENTGELFF

J gene: TRBJ2-2
V gene: TRBV5-1
clone size: NA
D gene: NA
CDR3 DNA: TGCGCCAGCAGTGAAGGGGCCACCGGGGAGCTGTTTTTT
CDR3 protein: CASSEGATGELFF

J gene: TRBJ2-7
V gene: TRBV4-1
clone size: NA
D gene: TRBD1
CDR3 DNA: TGCGCCAGCAGCCAGAGGACAGGGGACTACGAGCAGTACTTC
CDR3 protein: CASSQRTGDYEQYF

J gene: TRBJ2-3
V gene: TRBV25-1
clone size: NA
D gene: NA
CDR3 DNA: TGTGCCAGCAGTGAAGGCCCCCGGGGTACGCAGTATTTT
CDR3 protein: CASSEGPRGTQYF

J gene: TRBJ1-5
V gene: TRBV6-1
clone size: once
D gene: NA
CDR3 DNA: TGTGCCAGCAGTGAAGGGAGAGGTCAGCCCCAGCATTTT
CDR3 protein: CASSEGRGQPQHF